These 24 T cell receptor beta chains originate from one sample sequenced in a study of HIV-infected children after antiretroviral therapy interruption (dated by TCRdb to the late 2010s). The library was made by 3' RACE. The run used an Illumina MiSeq. TCR libraries were generated from RNA by a 3' RACE protocol incorporating unique molecular identifiers so that PCR amplification bias could be corrected. Clones were called with MiXCR by TCRdb after fastp trimmed the public reads at Q25, and only in-frame beta chains were retained. When rows share a CDR3 protein, they turn into one entry using the most common DNA and genes. In this sample the table shows under 50,000 distinct CDR3 sequences, approximately 4% of which occur a single time. The ten largest clones add up to about 0.71% of the sample. The treatment or condition label here, explained by the study, means: PENTA 11 planned treatment interruption arm or continuous ART arm.

The sequenced sample was CD45RA+ CD4+ T cells from PBMCs, pooled from several time points, obtained from a donor given antiretroviral therapy, either interrupted or continuous. The cell subset or site label corresponds to: naive CD4+ CD45RA+ CD45RO- T cells. All receptors come from a pool of human donors with HIV.

The sample holds many counts of this clonotype. The rearrangement links TRBV11-2 to TRBJ1-1, with unresolved D. This CDR3 is 15 amino acids long. V lost 5 bases, J lost 7 bases, and 20 bases lay in between. CDR1 is SGHAT and CDR2 is FQNNGV in the germline V gene. This chain's CDR3 is CASSPIPSGWGEAFF. The CDR3 DNA reads as TGTGCCAGCAGCCCCATCCCTAGCGGCTGGGGTGAAGCTTTCTTT.

This clonotype appeared many times. The chain is built from TRBV23-1 and TRBJ2-7; D call uncertain. TRBV23-1 is placed among ORFs of uncertain function. The CDR3 runs 13 residues. The V and J ends lost 3 bases and 7 bases respectively, with 13 bases between them. CDR3 protein: CASSHKKYGEQYF. The CDR3 region has the DNA TGCGCCAGCAGTCACAAGAAGTACGGAGAGCAGTACTTC.

This clonotype came up a few times. The chain has TRBV7-9 and TRBJ2-7, with 7 bases matching TRBD1. The CDR3 runs to 15 residues. Germline CDR1 and CDR2: SEHNR and FQNEAQ (reference sequence). The V and J ends lost 5 bases and 0 bases, in that order; junction bases with no gene match: 7. The CDR3 bases are TGTGCCAGCAGCCCACAGGGGCCCAACTCCTACGAGCAGTACTTC. Residues: CASSPQGPNSYEQYF.

This clonotype was detected ten times or more. The chain combines TRBV3-2 with TRBJ2-1; TRBD1, the D gene given by the table, was not confirmed from the DNA. TRBV3-2 is a listed pseudogene. The CDR3 consists of 16 residues. In DNA, the CDR3 is TGTGCCAGCAGCCAAGATTACCGGGGATCTTACAATGAGCAGTTCTTC. This sequence encodes CASSQDYRGSYNEQFF.

The sample holds many counts of this clonotype. This chain joins TRBV7-2 and TRBJ2-3; D is unresolved. The germline V gene encodes CDR1 SGHTA and CDR2 FQGNSA. Trimming left V 2 bases short and J 4 bases short, with 4 bases between. The CDR3 totals 12 residues. CDR3 DNA: TGTGCCAGCAGCTTACACGCAGATACGCAGTATTTT. Its translation: CASSLHADTQYF.

The rearrangement links TRBV5-1 to TRBJ2-5; D gene unclear. There are 14 residues in the CDR3. CDR1 is SGHRS, CDR2 YFSETQ, per germline. Trimming left V 5 bases short and J 1 base short, with 12 bases between. The CDR3 is CASRDGRSQETQYF. CDR3 nucleotide sequence: TGCGCCAGCAGGGATGGGCGGAGCCAAGAGACCCAGTACTTC.

This clonotype was found a few times. This chain uses TRBV20-1 with TRBJ1-6; 7 positions match TRBD1. Trimming took 5 bases from V and 8 from J; bases not matched to a gene: 6. This CDR3 has 13 residues. Germline values: CDR1 DFQATT, CDR2 SNEGSKA (reference sequence). CDR3 coding DNA: TGCAGTGCTGCTGACAGGGCGGATTCACCCCTCCACTTT. Its translation: CSAADRADSPLHF.

Ten or more counts support this clonotype. The chain uses TRBV6-6 and TRBJ1-1; the D is unclear. This CDR3 is built from 12 residues. With 6 bases removed from V and 7 bases from J, the gap between germline ends came to 12 bases. Per germline, CDR1 MNHNY and CDR2 SVGAGI (reference sequence). The CDR3 DNA reads as TGTGCCAGCAGCTCCTATACTGGTGAAGCTTTCTTT. Its protein product is CASSSYTGEAFF.

This clonotype was seen at least ten times. V gene TRBV11-1 combines with J gene TRBJ2-7; 8 nucleotides match TRBD1. CDR1 and CDR2 from the germline V gene are SGHAT and FQDESV (reference sequence). This CDR3 has 17 residues. With 3 bases clipped from V and 1 base from J, the junction kept 11 bases outside the gene matches. DNA of the CDR3: TGTGCCAGCAGCTTTTCCGCGGACAGGGAAGGTTCCTACGAGCAGTACTTC. Translated, it gives CASSFSADREGSYEQYF.

This clonotype has ten or more counts. This chain connects TRBV14 to TRBJ1-4; 7 positions agree with TRBD1. Trimming cost V 1 base and J 7 bases; bases outside gene matches: 6. The CDR3 is 15 residues long. Germline V CDR1 and CDR2: SGHDN, FVKESK. In DNA form, the CDR3 reads TGTGCCAGCAGCCAAGTATCAAGGGGGCGTGAAAAACTGTTTTTT. This gives the protein CASSQVSRGREKLFF.

This clonotype appeared many times. The rearrangement links TRBV19 to TRBJ1-5; D might be TRBD1 (5 bases). Germline V gives CDR1 LNHDA, CDR2 SQIVND (reference sequence). The ends were cut back, 7 bases at V and 8 bases at J, with 18 bases in the middle. The CDR3 totals 14 residues. This CDR3 is CASTPVRDLKPQHF. The CDR3 DNA follows: TGTGCCAGTACCCCTGTCCGGGACCTAAAGCCCCAGCATTTT.

This clonotype was found many times. The rearrangement joins TRBV6-2 or TRBV6-3 to TRBJ1-1; 7 bases fit TRBD1. The CDR3 length is 14 residues. Germline V gene data show CDR1 as MNHEY and CDR2 as SVGEGT. V lost 3 bases to trimming and J lost 1 base; unmatched junction nucleotides: 2. CDR3 sequence reads: CASSYQGGNTEAFF. CDR3 nucleotide sequence: TGTGCCAGCAGTTATCAGGGGGGGAACACTGAAGCTTTCTTT.

The chain uses TRBV5-4 and TRBJ2-1; D remains unclear. The length of the CDR3 is 12 residues. Looked up from germline, CDR1 is SGHNT and CDR2 is YYREEE (reference sequence). V was shortened by 2 bases and J by 7 bases, with 7 bases between the two germline ends. The DNA for the CDR3 is TGTGCCAGCAGCTTTGACCAGAATGAGCAGTTCTTC. Its translation: CASSFDQNEQFF.

The chain combines TRBV5-8 with TRBJ1-2; unclear D gene. This CDR3 is 15 amino acids long. Trimming left V 0 bases short and J 3 bases short, with 12 bases between. Germline V gene sequence: CDR1 SGHTS, CDR2 YDEGEE. The CDR3 DNA reads as TGTGCCAGCAGCTTGGTTGGTGGCGTGGACTATGGCTACACCTTC. Residues: CASSLVGGVDYGYTF.

In this sample, this clonotype turned up a few times. This chain connects TRBV2 to TRBJ1-3, with D possibly matching TRBD1 (5 bases). The CDR3 has 13 residues. CDR1 SNHLY and CDR2 FYNNEI come from the germline V gene. Trimming stripped 7 bases from V and 2 bases from J, with 9 bases between. The CDR3 region is CASMRGAGNTIYF. The CDR3 DNA reads as TGTGCCAGCATGAGAGGGGCTGGAAACACCATATATTTT. Filled out from reference TRBV2 and TRBJ1-3, the complete variable domain reads EPEVTQTPSHQVTQMGQEVILRCVPISNHLYFYWYRQILGQKVEFLVSFYNNEISEKSEIFDDQFSVERPDGSNFTLKIRSTKLEDSAMYFCASMRGAGNTIYFGEGSWLTVV.

This clonotype was counted a few times. The gene calls are TRBV4-1 and TRBJ1-2; 7 bases are shared with TRBD1. Looked up from germline, CDR1 is MGHRA and CDR2 is YSYEKL. This CDR3 spans 16 amino acids. With 3 bases clipped from V and 5 bases from J, the junction kept 12 bases outside the gene matches. In DNA form, the CDR3 reads TGCGCCAGCAGCCAGGATCTCAGGGACAGAGCTTATGGCTACACCTTC. This translates into CASSQDLRDRAYGYTF.

This clonotype was counted ten times or more. The chain recombines TRBV27 with TRBJ1-3; 10 bases match TRBD1. J lost 2 bases, V lost 5 bases, and 6 bases had no gene match. From germline, CDR1 is MNHEY and CDR2 SMNVEV (reference sequence). CDR3 length equals 16 residues. The CDR3 here is CASSPEGQGTGNTIYF. The CDR3 bases are TGTGCCAGCAGTCCCGAGGGACAGGGGACTGGAAACACCATATATTTT.

This clonotype was recorded at least ten times. This chain links TRBV5-6 with TRBJ1-2; 9 bases are shared with TRBD1. Germline V gives CDR1 SGHDT, CDR2 YYEEEE. With 1 base clipped from V and 4 bases from J, the junction kept 2 bases outside the gene matches. The CDR3 runs 14 residues. The CDR3 region has the DNA TGTGCCAGCAGCTTGACAGGGGGCGTCTATGGCTACACCTTC. Residues: CASSLTGGVYGYTF.

This clonotype was detected many times. This rearrangement joins TRBV6-5 to TRBJ1-1; D is uncertain. This CDR3 region has 15 residues. V gave up 7 bases and J gave up 4 bases, with 19 bases separating them. CDR1 and CDR2 (germline): MNHEY, SVGAGI. CDR3 protein: CASTLQRGRATEAFF. Here the CDR3 DNA reads TGTGCCAGCACCTTACAACGGGGTAGGGCCACTGAAGCTTTCTTT.

Ten or more counts support this clonotype. The J gene is TRBJ2-5, the V gene TRBV10-2; 7 bases fit TRBD1. The CDR3 spans 14 residues. Germline loops: CDR1 WSHSY, CDR2 SAAADI. After removal of 0 bases from V and 5 bases from J, the junction contained 3 bases not matched to a gene. The CDR3 loop is CASSESTGRETQYF. Written as DNA, the CDR3 is TGCGCCAGCAGTGAGTCGACAGGGCGGGAGACCCAGTACTTC.

This clonotype was observed many times. The V and J genes are TRBV20-1 and TRBJ1-1; no reliable D call. This CDR3 comprises 13 residues. With 5 bases removed from V and 2 bases from J, the gap between germline ends came to 12 bases. Germline CDR1 DFQATT, CDR2 SNEGSKA (reference sequence). In DNA, the CDR3 is TGCAGTGCTCTTCGGTTGGGTAACACTGAAGCTTTCTTT. Amino acids: CSALRLGNTEAFF.

This clonotype is classed as medium-sized. The chain carries TRBV20-1 and TRBJ2-3; TRBD2 matches 10 bases. Germline V gives CDR1 DFQATT, CDR2 SNEGSKA (reference sequence). This CDR3 comprises 14 residues. V was pared by 6 bases and J by 5 bases, with 8 bases of the junction left unmatched. CDR3 region: CSAIERGGLDTQYF. For the CDR3, the DNA is TGCAGTGCCATCGAGCGGGGGGGCCTAGATACGCAGTATTTT.

The chain carries TRBV5-1 and TRBJ1-6, with 9 positions matching TRBD1. The CDR3 has 15 residues. V was pared by 1 base and J by 10 bases, with 6 bases of the junction left unmatched. The germline V gene has CDR1 SGHRS and CDR2 YFSETQ. The CDR3 here is CASSLQGQGESPLHF. As DNA, the CDR3 is TGCGCCAGCAGCTTGCAGGGACAGGGAGAATCACCCCTCCACTTT.

This chain joins TRBV11-3 and TRBJ1-1; D is undetermined. The CDR3 sequence is 13 residues long. V lost 0 bases to trimming and J lost 8 bases, with 10 bases between them. Per the germline V gene, CDR1 is SGHNT and CDR2 is YENEEA. The CDR3 sequence is CASSLDRHLEAFF. In DNA form, the CDR3 reads TGTGCCAGCAGCTTAGATCGGCACCTCGAAGCTTTCTTT.